This T cell receptor (beta chain) was sequenced in a study of blood T cell repertoires in COVID-19 (dated by TCRdb to the early 2020s). The study in broad terms: Samples from collaborators originated in the United States, Italy and Spain and spanned both the acute and convalescent phases of COVID-19. The prospective study material was composed of cDNA or gDNA derived from T cells, B-cell-depleted T cells, or PBMCs. Where available, HLA class I and class II types were obtained from metadata supplied by the sample provider rather than from assay-based typing. A freely available public database, intended as a resource for researchers studying the immune response to SARS-CoV-2, is where the repertoires were released. Sample metadata almost always included a de-identified subject ID, COVID-19 status, age in years and sex. Subjects who had been exposed to COVID-19, were actively infected with it, or had recovered from it provided the deeply sampled blood TCRbeta repertoires that made up the dataset. Samples came from the ongoing ImmuneRACE study (first 160 participants) plus 1,254 subjects from 6 global collaborators. On the study overall, not on this receptor specifically: The amount of clinical and demographic metadata varied by source and participant and was provided uncurated.

Participants in the prospective study were aged roughly 18 to 100 years, lived in about two dozen United States geographic areas, and enrolled through a virtual design. To assign participants to cohorts, the prospective study relied on clinical history that participants themselves reported in a screening survey and a study questionnaire. For ImmuneRACE Cohort 3, a participant was defined as recovered based on two consecutive negative NP/OP PCR tests, clearance by a healthcare professional, or resolution of symptoms. In the prospective study, whole blood, serum and a nasopharyngeal or oropharyngeal swab were collected from each participant by mobile phlebotomists. Over a roughly 2-month period, participants in the prospective study had the option of providing additional blood draws and questionnaires. Blood samples from the prospective study were shipped frozen or at room temperature prior to DNA extraction.

TCRbeta CDR3 regions were amplified from genomic DNA by means of the immunoSEQ Assay, a bias-controlled multiplex PCR. The authors' pipeline ran thus. Nucleated cell counts per sample were estimated from amplification of reference gene primers within the assay. Sequence reads were collapsed and filtered to measure the absolute abundance of every unique TCRbeta CDR3 rearrangement. For each sample, productive Simpson clonality was calculated by taking the square root of Simpson's diversity index across productive rearrangements. Held by TCRdb, this immuneACCESS table contains in-frame sequences only and omits some clones. Under half of the omission traces to an unresolved V gene where checked; the cause of the rest is unknown. The D gene and trimming were derived from the DNA, and the V and J assignments and clone size from that table. Counted in this sample were some 170,000 clones; 65% to 85% of them appeared once. The top ten clonotypes cover approximately 6% of the sample.

This clone was seen a handful of times. Its antigen specificity is not known. No per-base quality is available; no much larger clone lies one base away. The source is a man aged 40-49 years who had recovered from COVID-19. Material for sequencing was PBMCs or T cells enriched from blood (not recorded which).

The CDR3 region has the sequence CASSLVGRGLGNTIYF. The sequenced DNA is TGCGCCAGCAGCTTGGTCGGCAGGGGGCTCGGAAACACCATATATTTT. The chain was built from TRBV5-1 and TRBJ1-3; a stretch of 8 junction bases matches TRBD1. The germline V gene sets CDR1 to SGHRS and CDR2 to YFSETQ. Ends trimmed: V by 0 bases, J by 4 bases; bases unmatched to a gene: 6. Measured from the cysteine to the phenylalanine, the CDR3 is 16 residues long. The entry retains the CDR3 DNA only, 48 bases that are in frame from base 1.